This TCR beta chain originates from a study of T cell repertoires in cytomegalovirus infection. The table lists this clonotype with a few counts. Antigen: not known. This CDR3 region has 15 residues. In germline, CDR1 is SGHDT, CDR2 YYEEEE. Trimming removed 0 bases from V and 0 bases from J, with 9 bases in between. TCRdb recomputed calls from the reads with MiXCR, one row per CDR3 protein. The sample lists about 100,000 distinct CDR3 sequences, approximately 32% occurring once. Study results and caveats: Ex vivo, HLA-C-restricted CMV-specific TCR beta clonotypes prevailed over the rest of the response.

The TCR originated in a human donor in good health (CMV status not recorded). Some clones in this sample may be carry-over from other donors' samples. The sample consisted of CD8+ T cells from cultured PBMCs, taken from culture after CMV antigen stimulation. The rearrangement joins TRBV5-6 to TRBJ1-1; D gene unclear. The CDR3 DNA reads TGTGCCAGCAGCTTGGAGTCAGTAATGAACACTGAAGCTTTCTTT. Encoded protein: CASSLESVMNTEAFF.